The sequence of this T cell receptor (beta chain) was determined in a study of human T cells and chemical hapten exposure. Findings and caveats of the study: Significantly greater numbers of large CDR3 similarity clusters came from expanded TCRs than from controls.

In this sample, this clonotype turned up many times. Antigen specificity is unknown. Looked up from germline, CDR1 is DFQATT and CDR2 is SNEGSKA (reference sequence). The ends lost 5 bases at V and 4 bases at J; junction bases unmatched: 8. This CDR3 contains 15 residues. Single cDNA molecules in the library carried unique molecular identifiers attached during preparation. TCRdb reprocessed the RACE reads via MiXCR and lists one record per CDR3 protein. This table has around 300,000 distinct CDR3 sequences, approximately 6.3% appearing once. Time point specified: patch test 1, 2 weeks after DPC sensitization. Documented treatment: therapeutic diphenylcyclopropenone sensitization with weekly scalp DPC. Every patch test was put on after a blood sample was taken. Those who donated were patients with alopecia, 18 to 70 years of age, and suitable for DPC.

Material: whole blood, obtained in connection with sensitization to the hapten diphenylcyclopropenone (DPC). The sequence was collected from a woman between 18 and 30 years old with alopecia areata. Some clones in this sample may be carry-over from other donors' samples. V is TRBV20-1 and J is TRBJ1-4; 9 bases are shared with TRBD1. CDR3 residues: CSAQTGGIGNEKLFF. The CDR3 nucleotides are TGCAGTGCTCAGACAGGGGGGATTGGTAATGAAAAACTGTTTTTT.